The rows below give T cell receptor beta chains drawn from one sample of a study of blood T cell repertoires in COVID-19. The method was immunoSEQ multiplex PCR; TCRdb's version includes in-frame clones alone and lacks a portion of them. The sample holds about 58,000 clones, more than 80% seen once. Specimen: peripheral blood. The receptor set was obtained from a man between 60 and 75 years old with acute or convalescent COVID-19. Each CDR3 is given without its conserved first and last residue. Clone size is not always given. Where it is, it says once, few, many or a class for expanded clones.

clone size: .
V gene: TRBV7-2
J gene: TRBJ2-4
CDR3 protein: ASSLSGTGGNIQY

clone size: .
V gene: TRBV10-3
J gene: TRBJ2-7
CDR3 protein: AISDPTGTEQY

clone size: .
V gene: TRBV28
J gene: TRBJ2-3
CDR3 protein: ASSLSGSGRAEAADTQY

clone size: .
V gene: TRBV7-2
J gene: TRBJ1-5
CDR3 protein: ASSPRGGGQPQH

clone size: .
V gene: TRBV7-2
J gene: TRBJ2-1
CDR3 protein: ASSLERREVDEQF

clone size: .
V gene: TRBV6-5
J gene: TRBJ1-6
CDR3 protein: ASRPGQQTNSPLH

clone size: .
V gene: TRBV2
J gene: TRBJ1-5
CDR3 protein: ASSVGRQGNQPQH

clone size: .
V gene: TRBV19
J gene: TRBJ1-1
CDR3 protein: ASSPPDRGNWVEAF

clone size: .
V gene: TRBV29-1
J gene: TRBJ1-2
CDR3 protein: SVASYGYT

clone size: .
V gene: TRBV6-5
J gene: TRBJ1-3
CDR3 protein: ASNSRAGGNTIY

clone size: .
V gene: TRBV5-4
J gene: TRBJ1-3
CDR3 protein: ASSLGGLRSGNTIY

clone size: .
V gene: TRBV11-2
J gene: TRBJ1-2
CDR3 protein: ASSPQTAETYGYT

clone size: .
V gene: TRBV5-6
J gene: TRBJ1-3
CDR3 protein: ASSLVQGNGNTIY

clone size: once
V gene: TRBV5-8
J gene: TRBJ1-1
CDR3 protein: ASSLRVWTEAF

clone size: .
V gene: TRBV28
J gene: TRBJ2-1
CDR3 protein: ASSPPGRPNEQF

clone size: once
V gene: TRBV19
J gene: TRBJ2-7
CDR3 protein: ASSSGQYTESSYEQY

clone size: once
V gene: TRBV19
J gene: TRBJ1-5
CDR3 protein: ASSIPGQGTQPQH

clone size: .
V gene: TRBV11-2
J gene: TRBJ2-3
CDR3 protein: ASSLNSFRREVTQY

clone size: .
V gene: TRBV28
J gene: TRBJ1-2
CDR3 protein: ASSLRTVNYGYT

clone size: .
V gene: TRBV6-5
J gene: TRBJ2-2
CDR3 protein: ASSYRPGSRSGELF